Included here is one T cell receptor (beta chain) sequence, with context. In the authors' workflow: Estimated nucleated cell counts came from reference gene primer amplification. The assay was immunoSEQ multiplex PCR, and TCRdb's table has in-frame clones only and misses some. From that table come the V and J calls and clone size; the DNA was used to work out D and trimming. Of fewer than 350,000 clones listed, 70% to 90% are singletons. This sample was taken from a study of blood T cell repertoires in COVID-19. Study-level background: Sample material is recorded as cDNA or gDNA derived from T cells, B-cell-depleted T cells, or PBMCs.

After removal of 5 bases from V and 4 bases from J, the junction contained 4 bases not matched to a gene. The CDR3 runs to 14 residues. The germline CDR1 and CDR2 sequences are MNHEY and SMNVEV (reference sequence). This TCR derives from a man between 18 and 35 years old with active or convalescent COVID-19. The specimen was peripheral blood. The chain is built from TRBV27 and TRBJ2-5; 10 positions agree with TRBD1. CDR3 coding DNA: TGTGCCAGCAGTATGACAGGGGGCGGAGAGACCCAGTACTTC. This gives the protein CASSMTGGGETQYF.